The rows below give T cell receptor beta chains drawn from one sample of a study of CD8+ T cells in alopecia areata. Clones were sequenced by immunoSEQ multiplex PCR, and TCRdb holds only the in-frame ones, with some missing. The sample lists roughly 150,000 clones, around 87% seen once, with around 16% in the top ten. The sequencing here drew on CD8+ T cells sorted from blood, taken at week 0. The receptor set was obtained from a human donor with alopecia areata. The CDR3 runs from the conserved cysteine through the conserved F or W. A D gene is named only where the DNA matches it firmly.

CSVGSESSYNEQFF,14,NA,TRBJ2-1,TRBV29-1
CASSSASGAYEQYF,14,TRBD2,TRBJ2-7,TRBV7-6
CASSQEKLFF,10,NA,TRBJ1-4,TRBV4-1
CASSQDGVTSGRGADTQYF,19,TRBD2,TRBJ2-3,TRBV14
CASNEGRNSGNTIYF,15,NA,TRBJ1-3,TRBV2
CASSATGFHEQYF,13,TRBD1,TRBJ2-7,TRBV5-1
CASSEETSWSRTDTQYF,17,TRBD2,TRBJ2-3,TRBV6-1
CASSSGTKNIQYF,13,NA,TRBJ2-4,TRBV27
CASSLQRQETQYF,13,NA,TRBJ2-5,TRBV7-6
CASSFGTGGSYEQYF,15,TRBD1,TRBJ2-7,TRBV27
CASSPSGGAEQYF,13,NA,TRBJ2-7,TRBV7-7
CASSETGPTGNEQFF,15,NA,TRBJ2-1,TRBV10-2
CASSKQDEETQYF,13,NA,TRBJ2-5,TRBV14
CATRSRMNTGELFF,14,NA,TRBJ2-2,TRBV6-1
CASSLGKGMNTEAFF,15,NA,TRBJ1-1,TRBV11-3
CASSDEGPTDTQYF,14,NA,TRBJ2-3,TRBV10-1
CASSFGTGGDTEAFF,15,TRBD1,TRBJ1-1,TRBV7-9
CASKFARLAINEQFF,15,NA,TRBJ2-1,TRBV13
CASSLVGVSYNEQFF,15,NA,TRBJ2-1,TRBV7-9
CAWSAIYEQYF,11,NA,TRBJ2-7,TRBV30
CASSQGSPHSGRNTGELFF,19,TRBD2,TRBJ2-2,TRBV14
CASSHQGVADTQYF,14,TRBD1,TRBJ2-3,TRBV4-1
CAWSVGGRQPQHF,13,NA,TRBJ1-5,TRBV30